Described below is a single T cell receptor (beta chain) sequence and its context. This specimen comes from a study of beta chain features in type 1 diabetes. The V and J ends lost 0 bases and 5 bases respectively, with 13 bases between them. Germline loops: CDR1 LGHNA, CDR2 YSLEER. There are 15 residues in the CDR3. Sequenced material consisted of expressed TCRB transcripts (all of the isolated RNA was reverse transcribed). Libraries were prepared by immunoSEQ multiplex PCR; TCRdb keeps only in-frame clonotypes and omits some of them. This table has roughly 250,000 clones, 55% to 70% appearing once. The sequencing input was naive CD4+ T cells from blood. The chain uses TRBV4-3 and TRBJ1-2, with unresolved D. The clonotype originates from a young man in good health. The CDR3 DNA reads TGCGCCAGCAGCCAAGAGAAGGGTACGCCTTATGGCTACACCTTC. Translation: CASSQEKGTPYGYTF.